This T cell receptor beta chain was sequenced in a study of blood T cell repertoires in COVID-19. Study overall: COVID-19 samples, acute and convalescent, were from the United States, Italy and Spain.

With respect to this clone: The sample contains more than one DNA sequence encoding this CDR3.

Participant age was about 18 to 89 years, and participants resided in fewer than 25 US areas. Each participant's cohort was designated according to participant-reported clinical history. The study recruited exposed participants who had met a COVID-19 case within 2 weeks before entry. Profiled with immunoSEQ multiplex PCR; TCRdb holds only in-frame clones, not every one. The data contain 200,000 to 250,000 clones, 90% of them singletons. Sequencing was done on a sample of PBMCs or T cells enriched from blood (not recorded which). This clonotype was sampled from a young man who had been exposed to COVID-19.

The CDR3 DNA sequence: TGTGCCTGGAATCCTAGCGGGGGAACAGATACGCAGTATTTT. Translating it yields CAWNPSGGTDTQYF. The chain carries TRBV30 and TRBJ2-3; 10 bases are shared with TRBD2. J was trimmed by 3 bases and V by 4 bases; bases with no gene match: 4. The CDR3 loop spans 14 amino acids. Germline CDR1 GTSNPN, CDR2 SVGIG (reference sequence).